This TCR beta chain was sequenced in a study of T cell clonality in common variable immunodeficiency (dated by TCRdb to about 2015). Most CVID patients and most healthy controls were of Caucasian heritage. From each donor, 5 to 8 ml of heparinized peripheral whole blood was collected. Genomic DNA from adults with common variable immune deficiency (CVID) and from healthy adult controls was used to sequence TCRbeta CDR3 repertoires. The control group was made up of about 22 healthy adult volunteers (roughly ten male and 12 female) whose ages ranged from roughly 20 to 75 years, with a mean age of approximately 34. Diluted blood was density-centrifuged over Hypaque 1077 or Ficoll-Paque to isolate peripheral blood mononuclear cells. Genomic DNA was obtained from unsorted mononuclear cells using either Qiagen column purification or a centrifugation-based method. This clone was detected ten times or more. Its antigen target is currently unknown. The sequenced fragment ends 3 residues before the CDR3 boundary, so the rest is inferred from the germline J gene.

Reading the germline V gene gives CDR1 MRHNA and CDR2 SNTAGT. The junction shows trimming of 2 bases on V and 4 bases on J, plus 10 bases between the germline ends. Counted from cysteine to phenylalanine, this CDR3 has 14 amino acids. Only the CDR3 bases that were read are kept: 33 of them, in frame from base 1. For sequencing input, CVID and control samples contributed equivalent amounts of genomic DNA. For every sample, a 60 bp segment covering the rearranged TCRbeta CDR3 region was amplified and then sequenced. The immunoSEQ assay, a bias-corrected multiplex PCR combined with high-throughput sequencing, was used for TCRbeta amplification. The published analysis was carried out like this. Every unique nucleotide sequence was considered a clone and was annotated with V, D and J genes, copy number and frequency. Sequences were labeled productive if in frame, and non-productive if out of frame or containing stop codons. Clonality was calculated from Shannon's entropy as previously described. The predicted amino acid sequences of productive clones were used to derive the mean CDR3 Kyte-Doolittle hydropathy. The R hclust function was used to hierarchically cluster scaled V gene usage with Manhattan distance and complete linkage. To assess clone sharing by CDR3 amino acid sequence, 12 repertoires per group were resampled over 100 rounds. The repertoires were searched for about 68 published EBV-specific TCRbeta sequences and some 250 published CMV-specific TCRbeta sequences. Two CVID samples yielding fewer than 10,000 sequences were excluded from analysis, leaving under 45 CVID repertoires. TCRdb took over this immuneACCESS table, retaining in-frame rearrangements with V and J assigned. Such tables are incomplete; in checked studies, under half of the missing clones stem from an unresolved V gene, and the remainder is unexplained. V and J calls plus clone size are reproduced from that table; the DNA served to infer D and trimming. The table notes some 64,000 clones here, none of them singletons. The ten largest clones represent around 1.7% of the sample.

Overall results and qualifications from the work: The authors noted that sequencing repertoires of T cell subpopulations would be needed to clarify what caused the increased clonality in CVID. Differences among patients in the CVID cohort limited the correlations between repertoire features and clinical complications. Fewer TCRbeta clones were shared among CVID subjects than among healthy controls (p < 0.0001). Fewer deletions and N-nucleotide insertions were reportedly observed in CVID TCRbeta sequences, and highly modified clones with 13 or more V deletions were reportedly absent from CVID TCRbeta sequences. Even though DNA input was equal, the average per sample came to approximately 74,000 unique sequences for controls compared with 30,000 to 40,000 for CVID samples. Compared with healthy controls, CVID subjects showed increased TCRbeta clonality (t-test p = 0.018), a feature most characteristic of about a third of subjects.

The receptor was derived from a person aged 18 to 70 in good health. Sample: peripheral blood mononuclear cells. Here the chain combines TRBV6-4 and TRBJ2-3, and TRBD1 may be the D gene, going by 5 matching bases. Incomplete CDR3 DNA: TGTGCCAGCAGTGACACCTTGGGGCCAGATACG. Translated, it gives CASSDTLGPDT. In full, the CDR3 reads CASSDTLGPDTQYF.